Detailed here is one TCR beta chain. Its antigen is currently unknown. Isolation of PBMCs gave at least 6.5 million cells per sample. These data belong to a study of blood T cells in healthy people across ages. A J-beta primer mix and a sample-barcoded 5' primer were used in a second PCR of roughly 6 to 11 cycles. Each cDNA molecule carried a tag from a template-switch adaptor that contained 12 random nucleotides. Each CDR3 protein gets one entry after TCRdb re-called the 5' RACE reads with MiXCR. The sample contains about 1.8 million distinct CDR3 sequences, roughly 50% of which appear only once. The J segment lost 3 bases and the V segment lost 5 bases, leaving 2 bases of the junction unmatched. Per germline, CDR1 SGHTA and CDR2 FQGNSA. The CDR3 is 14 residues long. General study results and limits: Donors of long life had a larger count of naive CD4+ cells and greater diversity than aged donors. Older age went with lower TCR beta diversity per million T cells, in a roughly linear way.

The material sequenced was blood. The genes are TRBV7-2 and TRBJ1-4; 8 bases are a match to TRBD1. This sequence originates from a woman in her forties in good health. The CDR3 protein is CASSRGQANEKLFF. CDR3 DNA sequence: TGTGCCAGCAGCCGGGGACAGGCTAATGAAAAACTGTTTTTT.